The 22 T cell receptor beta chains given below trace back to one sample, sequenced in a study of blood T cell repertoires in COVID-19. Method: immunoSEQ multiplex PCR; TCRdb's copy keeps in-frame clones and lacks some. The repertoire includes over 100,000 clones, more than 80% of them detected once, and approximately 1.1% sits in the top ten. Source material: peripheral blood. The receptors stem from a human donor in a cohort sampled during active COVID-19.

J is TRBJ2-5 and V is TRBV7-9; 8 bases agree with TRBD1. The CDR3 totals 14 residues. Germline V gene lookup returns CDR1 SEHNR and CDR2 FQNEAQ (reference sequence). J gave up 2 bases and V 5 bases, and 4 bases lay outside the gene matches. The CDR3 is CASSPWTGQETQYF. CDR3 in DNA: TGTGCCAGCAGCCCCTGGACAGGGCAAGAGACCCAGTACTTC.

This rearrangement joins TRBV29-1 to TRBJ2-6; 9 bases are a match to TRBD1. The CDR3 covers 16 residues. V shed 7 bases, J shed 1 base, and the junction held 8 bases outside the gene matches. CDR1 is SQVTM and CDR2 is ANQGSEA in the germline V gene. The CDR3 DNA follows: TGCAGCGCGACCGGGACAGGGTGGTCTGGGGCCAACGTCCTGACTTTC. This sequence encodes CSATGTGWSGANVLTF.

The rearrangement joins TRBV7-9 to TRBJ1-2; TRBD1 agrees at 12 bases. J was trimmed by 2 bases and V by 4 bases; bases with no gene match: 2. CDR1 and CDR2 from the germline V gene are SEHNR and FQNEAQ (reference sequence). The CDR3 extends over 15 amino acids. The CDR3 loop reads CASSWDRGQNYGYTF. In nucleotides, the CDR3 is TGTGCCAGCAGCTGGGACAGGGGGCAAAACTATGGCTACACCTTC.

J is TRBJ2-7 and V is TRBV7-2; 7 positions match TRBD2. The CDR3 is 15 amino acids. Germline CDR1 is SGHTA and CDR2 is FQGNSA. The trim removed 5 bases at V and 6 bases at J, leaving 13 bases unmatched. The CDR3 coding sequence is TGTGCCAGCAGCCCTCTGGGCGGGAGTTTAGGCGAGCAGTACTTC. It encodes CASSPLGGSLGEQYF.

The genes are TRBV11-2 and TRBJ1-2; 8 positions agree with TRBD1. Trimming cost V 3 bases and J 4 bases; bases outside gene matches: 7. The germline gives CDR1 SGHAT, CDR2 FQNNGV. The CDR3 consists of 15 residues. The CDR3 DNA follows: TGTGCCAGCAGCTTTGGACAGGGAGCCCTCTATGGCTACACCTTC. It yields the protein CASSFGQGALYGYTF.

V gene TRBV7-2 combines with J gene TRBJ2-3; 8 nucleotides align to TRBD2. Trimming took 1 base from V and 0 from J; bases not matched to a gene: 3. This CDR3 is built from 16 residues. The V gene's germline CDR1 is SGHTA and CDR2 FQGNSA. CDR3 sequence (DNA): TGTGCCAGCAGCTTAGGGACTAGCCGTAGCACAGATACGCAGTATTTT. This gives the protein CASSLGTSRSTDTQYF.

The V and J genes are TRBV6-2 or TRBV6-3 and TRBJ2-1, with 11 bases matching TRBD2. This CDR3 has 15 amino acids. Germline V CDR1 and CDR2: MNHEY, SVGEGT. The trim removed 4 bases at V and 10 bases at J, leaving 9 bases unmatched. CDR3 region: CASSSGTSGHREQFF. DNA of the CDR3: TGTGCCAGCAGTTCAGGGACTAGCGGCCACAGGGAGCAGTTCTTC.

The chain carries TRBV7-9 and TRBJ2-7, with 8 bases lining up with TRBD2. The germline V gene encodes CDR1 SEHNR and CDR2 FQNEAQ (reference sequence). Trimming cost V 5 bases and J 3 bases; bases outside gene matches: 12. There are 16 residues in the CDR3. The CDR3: CASSHPVGGGFYEQYF. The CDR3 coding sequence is TGTGCCAGCAGCCACCCAGTCGGGGGGGGATTCTACGAGCAGTACTTC.

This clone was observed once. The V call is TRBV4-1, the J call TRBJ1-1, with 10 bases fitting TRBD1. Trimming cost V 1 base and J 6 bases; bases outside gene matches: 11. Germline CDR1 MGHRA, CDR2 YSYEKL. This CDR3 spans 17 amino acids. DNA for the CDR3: TGCGCCAGCAGCCAAGTAAGACAGGGGGCGAAAAGTGCTGAAGCTTTCTTT. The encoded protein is CASSQVRQGAKSAEAFF.

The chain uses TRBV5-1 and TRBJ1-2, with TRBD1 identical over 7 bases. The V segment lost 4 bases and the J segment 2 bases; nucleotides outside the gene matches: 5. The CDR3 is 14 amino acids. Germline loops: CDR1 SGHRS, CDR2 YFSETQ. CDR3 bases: TGCGCCAGCAGCCCCGACAGGGCGAACTATGGCTACACCTTC. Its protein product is CASSPDRANYGYTF. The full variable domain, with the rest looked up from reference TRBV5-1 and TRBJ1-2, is KAGVTQTPRYLIKTRGQQVTLSCSPISGHRSVSWYQQTPGQGLQFLFEYFSETQRNKGNFPGRFSGRQFSNSRSEMNVSTLELGDSALYLCASSPDRANYGYTFGSGTRLTVV.

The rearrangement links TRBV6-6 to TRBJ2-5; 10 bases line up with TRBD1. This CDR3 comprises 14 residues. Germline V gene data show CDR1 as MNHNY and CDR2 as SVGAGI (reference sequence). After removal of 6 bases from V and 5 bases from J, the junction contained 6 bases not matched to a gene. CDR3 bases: TGTGCCAGCAGCACCGGGACAGGGGTGGAGACCCAGTACTTC. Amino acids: CASSTGTGVETQYF.

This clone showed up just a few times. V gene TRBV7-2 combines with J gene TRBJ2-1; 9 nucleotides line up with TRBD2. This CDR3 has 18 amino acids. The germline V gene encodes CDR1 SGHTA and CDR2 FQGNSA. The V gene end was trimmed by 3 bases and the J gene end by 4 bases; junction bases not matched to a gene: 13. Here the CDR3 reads CASSLFGGGTSRYNEQFF. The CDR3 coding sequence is TGTGCCAGCAGCTTGTTCGGGGGTGGGACTAGCAGATACAATGAGCAGTTCTTC.

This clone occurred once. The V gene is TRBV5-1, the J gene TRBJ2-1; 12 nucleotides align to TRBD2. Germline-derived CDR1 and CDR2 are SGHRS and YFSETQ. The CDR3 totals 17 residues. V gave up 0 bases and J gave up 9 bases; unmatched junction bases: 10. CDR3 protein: CASSLGLAGGSGSEQFF. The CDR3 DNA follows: TGCGCCAGCAGCTTGGGGCTAGCGGGAGGGTCCGGGAGTGAGCAGTTCTTC. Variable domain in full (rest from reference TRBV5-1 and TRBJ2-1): KAGVTQTPRYLIKTRGQQVTLSCSPISGHRSVSWYQQTPGQGLQFLFEYFSETQRNKGNFPGRFSGRQFSNSRSEMNVSTLELGDSALYLCASSLGLAGGSGSEQFFGPGTRLTVL.

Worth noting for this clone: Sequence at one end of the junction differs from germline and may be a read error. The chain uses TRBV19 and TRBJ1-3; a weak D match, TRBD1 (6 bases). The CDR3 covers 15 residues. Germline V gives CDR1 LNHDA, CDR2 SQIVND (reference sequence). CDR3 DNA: TGTGCCAGTAGGATAGGGACAAACTCTGGAAACACCATATATTTT. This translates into CASRIGTNSGNTIYF.

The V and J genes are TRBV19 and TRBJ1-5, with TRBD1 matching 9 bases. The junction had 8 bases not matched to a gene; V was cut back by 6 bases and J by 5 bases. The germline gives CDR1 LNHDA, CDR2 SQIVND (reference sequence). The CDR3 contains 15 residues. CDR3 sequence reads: CASRRHRGPDQPQHF. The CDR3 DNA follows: TGTGCCAGTAGGCGCCACAGGGGGCCGGATCAGCCCCAGCATTTT.

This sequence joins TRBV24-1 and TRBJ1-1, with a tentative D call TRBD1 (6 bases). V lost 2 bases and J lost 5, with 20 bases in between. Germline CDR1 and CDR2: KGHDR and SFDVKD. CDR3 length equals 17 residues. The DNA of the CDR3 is TGTGCCACCAGTGATTCCAAACCGGGACACCTAAGGACTGAAGCTTTCTTT. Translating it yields CATSDSKPGHLRTEAFF.

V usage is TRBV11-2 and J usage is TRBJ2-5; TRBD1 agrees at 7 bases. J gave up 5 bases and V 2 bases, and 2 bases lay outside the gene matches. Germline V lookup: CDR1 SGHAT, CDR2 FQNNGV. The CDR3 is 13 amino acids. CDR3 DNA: TGTGCCAGCAGCTTAAGCAGGGGGGAGACCCAGTACTTC. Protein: CASSLSRGETQYF.

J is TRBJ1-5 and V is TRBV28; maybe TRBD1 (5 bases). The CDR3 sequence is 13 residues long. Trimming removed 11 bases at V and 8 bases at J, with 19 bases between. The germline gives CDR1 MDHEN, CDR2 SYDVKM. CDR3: CAGGSRSWEPQHF. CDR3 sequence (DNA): TGTGCCGGGGGGAGTAGGTCCTGGGAGCCCCAGCATTTT.

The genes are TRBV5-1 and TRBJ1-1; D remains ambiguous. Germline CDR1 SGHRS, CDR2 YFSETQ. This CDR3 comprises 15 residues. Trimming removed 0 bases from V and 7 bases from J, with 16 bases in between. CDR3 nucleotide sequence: TGCGCCAGCAGCTTGGGAATCCCCGGGGAAGGTGAAGCTTTCTTT. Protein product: CASSLGIPGEGEAFF.

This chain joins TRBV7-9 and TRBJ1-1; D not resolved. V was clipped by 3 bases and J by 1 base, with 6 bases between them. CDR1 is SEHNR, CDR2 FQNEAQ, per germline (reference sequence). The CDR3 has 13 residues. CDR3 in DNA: TGTGCCAGCAGCTTCCGGGAGAACACTGAAGCTTTCTTT. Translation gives CASSFRENTEAFF.

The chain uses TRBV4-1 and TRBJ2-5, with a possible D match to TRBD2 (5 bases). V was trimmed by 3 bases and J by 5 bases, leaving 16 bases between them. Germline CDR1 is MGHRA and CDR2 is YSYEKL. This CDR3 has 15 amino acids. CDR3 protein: CASSQGTRSPETQYF. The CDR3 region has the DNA TGCGCCAGCAGCCAGGGCACTAGAAGTCCCGAGACCCAGTACTTC.

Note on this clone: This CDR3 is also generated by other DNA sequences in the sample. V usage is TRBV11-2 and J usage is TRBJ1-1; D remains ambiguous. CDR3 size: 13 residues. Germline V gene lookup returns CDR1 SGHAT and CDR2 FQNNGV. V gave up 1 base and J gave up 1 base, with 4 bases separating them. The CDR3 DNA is TGTGCCAGCAGCTTAGCAGGGAACACTGAAGCTTTCTTT. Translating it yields CASSLAGNTEAFF.